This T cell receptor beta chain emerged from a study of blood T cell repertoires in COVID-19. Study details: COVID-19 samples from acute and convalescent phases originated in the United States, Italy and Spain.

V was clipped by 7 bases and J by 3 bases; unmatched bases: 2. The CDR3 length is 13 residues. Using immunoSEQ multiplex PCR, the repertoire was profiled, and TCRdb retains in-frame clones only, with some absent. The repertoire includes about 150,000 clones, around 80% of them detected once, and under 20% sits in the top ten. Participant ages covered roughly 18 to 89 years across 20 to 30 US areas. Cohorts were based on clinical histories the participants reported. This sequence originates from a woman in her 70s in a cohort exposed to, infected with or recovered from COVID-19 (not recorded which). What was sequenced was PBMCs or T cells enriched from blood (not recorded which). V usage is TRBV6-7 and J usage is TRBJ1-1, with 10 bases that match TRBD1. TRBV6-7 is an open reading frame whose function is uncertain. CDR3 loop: CASKGTGDTEAFF. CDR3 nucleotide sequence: TGTGCCAGCAAAGGGACAGGGGACACTGAAGCTTTCTTT.